This TCR beta chain was sequenced in a study of shared clonotypes between healthy human individuals. In the study's own analysis: Filtering was not the same, since immunoSEQ gave junction-only sequences without quality scores. TCRdb's table, derived via immunoSEQ multiplex PCR, lists solely in-frame clones and lacks some. For V, J and clone size, that table is used; D and trimming come from the DNA. The sample consists of roughly 760,000 clones, about 74% of them appearing once. In the CD4+ fraction, cells were divided into CD45RA+ naive and CD45RA-negative memory subsets. V was cut by 3 bases and J by 4 bases, with 6 bases left in between. CDR1 and CDR2 from the germline V gene are MDHEN and SYDVKM. The CDR3 length is 12 residues. The study's findings and limits: In several donors, around 4.5% of naive CD4 clonotypes appeared in common. Naive subsets generally exceeded memory subsets in estimated richness.

Details on this clone: What it recognizes is unknown. Other DNA sequences in the sample encode the same CDR3.

The V and J genes are TRBV28 and TRBJ1-1, with D possibly matching TRBD1 (5 bases). Sequencing was done on a sample of memory CD4+ T cells sorted from blood. This sample's subset: CD45RA-negative fraction. This clonotype was obtained from a young woman in good health. As DNA, the CDR3 is TGTGCCAGCAGTTTGAGGGGCACTGAAGCTTTCTTT. This codes for CASSLRGTEAFF. Looking up the rest from reference TRBV28 and TRBJ1-1 gives the full variable domain: DVKVTQSSRYLVKRTGEKVFLECVQDMDHENMFWYRQDPGLGLRLIYFSYDVKMKEKGDIPEGYSVSREKKERFSLILESASTNQTSMYLCASSLRGTEAFFGQGTRLTVV.